This record looks at one T cell receptor (beta chain) sequence and its context. Its antigen is unknown. V lost 2 bases and J 3 bases, leaving 8 bases between the germline ends. Looked up from germline, CDR1 is SQVTM and CDR2 is ANQGSEA. The CDR3 length is 13 residues. The entry originates in a study of identical twins. Overall study findings and caveats: Twins' excess sharing was less marked for out-of-frame beta sequences.

One entry per CDR3 protein, called by TCRdb with MiXCR from the 5' RACE reads. Of about 730,000 distinct CDR3 sequences in the sample, about 20% were seen once. These data were likewise used in another study, on T cells expressing NK-cell markers.

This TCR came from a woman aged 18 to 35 in good health. The V call is TRBV29-1, the J call TRBJ2-1; no reliable D call. The sequenced sample consisted of PBMCs. The CDR3 protein is CSVESQNYNEQFF. DNA of the CDR3: TGCAGCGTTGAATCACAGAACTACAATGAGCAGTTCTTC.